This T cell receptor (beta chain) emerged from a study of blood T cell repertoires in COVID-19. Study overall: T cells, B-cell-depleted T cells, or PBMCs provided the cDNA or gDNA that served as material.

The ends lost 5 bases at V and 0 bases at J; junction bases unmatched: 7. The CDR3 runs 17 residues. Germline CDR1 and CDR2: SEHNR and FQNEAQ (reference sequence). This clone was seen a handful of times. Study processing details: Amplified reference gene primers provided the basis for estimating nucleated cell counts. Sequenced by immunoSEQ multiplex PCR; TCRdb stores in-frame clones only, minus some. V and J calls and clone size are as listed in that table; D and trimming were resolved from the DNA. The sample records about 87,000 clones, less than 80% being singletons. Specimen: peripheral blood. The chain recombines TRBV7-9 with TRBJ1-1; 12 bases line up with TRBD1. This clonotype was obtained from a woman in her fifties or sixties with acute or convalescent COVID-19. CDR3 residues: CASSGQGQGAMNTEAFF. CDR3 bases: TGTGCCAGCAGCGGCCAGGGACAGGGGGCGATGAACACTGAAGCTTTCTTT.